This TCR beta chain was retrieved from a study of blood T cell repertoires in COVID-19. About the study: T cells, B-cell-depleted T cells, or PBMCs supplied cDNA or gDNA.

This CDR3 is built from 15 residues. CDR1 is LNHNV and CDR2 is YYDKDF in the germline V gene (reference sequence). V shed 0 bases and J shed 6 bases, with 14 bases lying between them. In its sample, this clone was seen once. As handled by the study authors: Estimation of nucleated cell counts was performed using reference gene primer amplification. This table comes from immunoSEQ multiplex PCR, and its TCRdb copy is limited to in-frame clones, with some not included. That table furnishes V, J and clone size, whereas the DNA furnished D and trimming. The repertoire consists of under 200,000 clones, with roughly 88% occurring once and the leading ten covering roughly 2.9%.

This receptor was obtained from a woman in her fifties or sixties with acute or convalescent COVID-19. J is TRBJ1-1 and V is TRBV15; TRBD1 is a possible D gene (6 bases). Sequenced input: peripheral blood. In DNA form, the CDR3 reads TGTGCCACCAGCAGAGATCAGGGTGGGGGCCCTGAAGCTTTCTTT. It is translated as CATSRDQGGGPEAFF.